Below are 14 T cell receptor beta chains sequenced from a single sample in a study of spatial heterogeneity in lung cancer. TCRdb reprocessed the 5' RACE reads via MiXCR and lists one record per CDR3 protein. Of 15,000 to 20,000 distinct CDR3 sequences in the sample, about 20% were seen once. Specified time point: sample taken at primary tumor resection. The study sequenced unsorted whole RNA from tumor, nontumor lung or frozen PBMC. The material was PBMCs, obtained at surgery. These receptors all come from a female donor with early-stage non-small cell lung cancer.

The chain uses TRBV28 and TRBJ2-1, with TRBD2 matching over 13 bases. Germline V CDR1 and CDR2: MDHEN, SYDVKM. The ends lost 4 bases at V and 5 bases at J; junction bases unmatched: 8. The CDR3 length is 17 residues. The CDR3: CASSSWTSGGRNNEQFF. CDR3 DNA sequence: TGTGCCAGCAGTTCCTGGACTAGCGGGGGCCGGAACAATGAGCAGTTCTTC.

The chain employs TRBV7-9 and TRBJ2-1; D not certain. CDR1 and CDR2 from the germline V gene are SEHNR and FQNEAQ (reference sequence). The CDR3 covers 13 residues. V was pared by 1 base and J by 8 bases, with 9 bases between. CDR3 DNA sequence: TGTGCCAGCAGCTTAGTGGTGTCCGATGAGCAGTTCTTC. Protein product: CASSLVVSDEQFF.

This clonotype was seen many times. J is TRBJ2-1 and V is TRBV5-6; D tentatively fits TRBD1 or TRBD2 (6 bases each). V lost 4 bases and J lost 10, with 15 bases in between. This CDR3 contains 13 residues. CDR1 is SGHDT, CDR2 YYEEEE, per germline. CDR3 protein: CASSRFGGREQFF. The CDR3 DNA follows: TGTGCCAGCAGCCGTTTTGGGGGGCGCGAGCAGTTCTTC.

The sample holds many counts of this clonotype. The V and J genes are TRBV12-3 or TRBV12-4 and TRBJ1-1; no reliable D call. Between the trimmed V and J ends, which lost 6 bases and 11 bases, there was a span of 10 bases. The CDR3 loop spans 10 amino acids. The CDR3 loop is CASSRTVAFF. Here the CDR3 DNA reads TGTGCCAGCAGCAGAACGGTGGCTTTCTTT.

By share of the sample, this clonotype is medium-sized. The rearrangement joins TRBV28 to TRBJ1-5, with TRBD1 as a possible D gene (6 bases). The CDR3 has 14 residues. Germline V gene lookup returns CDR1 MDHEN and CDR2 SYDVKM. Trimming removed 7 bases from V and 6 bases from J, with 16 bases in between. The DNA of the CDR3 is TGTGCCAGCACCTCCGGAGGGGGGGGTCAGCCCCAGCATTTT. It codes for CASTSGGGGQPQHF.

The chain couples TRBV7-2 to TRBJ1-5; unclear D gene. The CDR3 contains 15 residues. Trimming took off 3 bases at V and 3 bases at J, with 12 bases between the two ends. Germline lookup yields CDR1 SGHTA and CDR2 FQGNSA. This chain's CDR3 is CASSLGRQTNQPQHF. CDR3 bases: TGTGCCAGCAGCTTGGGGAGGCAGACCAATCAGCCCCAGCATTTT.

This clonotype was seen ten or more times. This chain joins TRBV19 and TRBJ2-1; D may correspond to TRBD1 or TRBD2 (5 bases each). Germline V lookup: CDR1 LNHDA, CDR2 SQIVND (reference sequence). The ends were cut back, 5 bases at V and 4 bases at J, with 15 bases in the middle. There are 15 residues in the CDR3. CDR3 nucleotide sequence: TGTGCCAGTAGTCCAAGACAGCGACTATACAATGAGCAGTTCTTC. Its translation is CASSPRQRLYNEQFF.

This clonotype was counted ten times or more. V gene TRBV20-1 combines with J gene TRBJ1-6; 7 bases line up with TRBD1. Germline CDR1 is DFQATT and CDR2 is SNEGSKA (reference sequence). V lost 7 bases to trimming and J lost 9 bases; unmatched junction nucleotides: 9. The CDR3 has 13 residues. The CDR3 is CSVRGGYGSPLHF. CDR3 sequence (DNA): TGCAGTGTCAGGGGGGGGTATGGTTCACCCCTCCACTTT.

This clonotype was counted ten times or more. The chain has TRBV9 and TRBJ2-3; D is undetermined. V dropped 4 bases and J dropped 0 bases, with 15 bases sitting between them. The CDR3 totals 16 residues. Germline V gene sequence: CDR1 SGDLS, CDR2 YYNGEE. As DNA, the CDR3 is TGTGCCAGCAGCAACGAAAGGCCAACTAGCACAGATACGCAGTATTTT. Translating gives CASSNERPTSTDTQYF.

By frequency in the sample, this clonotype is medium-sized. The chain recombines TRBV6-2 or TRBV6-3 with TRBJ2-7, with 11 bases matching TRBD1. Unmatched junction bases numbered 12, after V lost 8 bases and J lost 3 bases. The CDR3 spans 16 residues. CDR1 is MNHEY, CDR2 SVGEGT, per germline. CDR3 coding DNA: TGTGCCAGCGCGGTTGGTCCTGGGACAGGGGGCTACGAGCAGTACTTC. The encoded protein is CASAVGPGTGGYEQYF.

By sample fraction, this clonotype is medium-sized (0.01 to 0.1%). The chain uses TRBV6-2 or TRBV6-3 and TRBJ2-1; 10 bases align to TRBD2. The J segment lost 5 bases and the V segment lost 6 bases, leaving 7 bases of the junction unmatched. Germline V gene data show CDR1 as MNHEY and CDR2 as SVGEGT. This CDR3 contains 15 residues. Here the CDR3 reads CASREGTSANNEQFF. For the CDR3, the DNA is TGTGCCAGCAGGGAAGGGACTAGCGCGAACAATGAGCAGTTCTTC.

This clonotype has at least ten counts. The gene calls are TRBV27 and TRBJ2-2; 12 bases align to TRBD1. This CDR3 comprises 17 residues. Germline assignment: CDR1 MNHEY and CDR2 SMNVEV (reference sequence). The V and J ends lost 6 bases and 3 bases, in that order; junction bases with no gene match: 8. CDR3 coding DNA: TGTGCCAGCAGAACCCCCGGGACAGGGGGCTACACCGGGGAGCTGTTTTTT. Translating it yields CASRTPGTGGYTGELFF.

There are many counts of this clonotype. The chain employs TRBV5-1 and TRBJ1-1; D possibly corresponds to TRBD1 (6 bases). CDR1 is SGHRS and CDR2 is YFSETQ in the germline V gene. Trimming pared 2 bases from V and 0 bases from J, leaving 11 bases between. The CDR3 runs 15 residues. CDR3 sequence reads: CASSFSAGVNTEAFF. In nucleotides, the CDR3 is TGCGCCAGCAGCTTCTCGGCAGGGGTGAACACTGAAGCTTTCTTT.

V gene TRBV11-2 combines with J gene TRBJ2-1; 8 bases agree with TRBD2. The V gene end was trimmed by 5 bases and the J gene end by 8 bases; junction bases not matched to a gene: 11. From germline, CDR1 is SGHAT and CDR2 FQNNGV. The CDR3 totals 15 residues. CDR3 sequence: CASSKDGLAPDEQFF. DNA for the CDR3: TGTGCCAGCAGCAAAGACGGACTAGCTCCCGATGAGCAGTTCTTC.